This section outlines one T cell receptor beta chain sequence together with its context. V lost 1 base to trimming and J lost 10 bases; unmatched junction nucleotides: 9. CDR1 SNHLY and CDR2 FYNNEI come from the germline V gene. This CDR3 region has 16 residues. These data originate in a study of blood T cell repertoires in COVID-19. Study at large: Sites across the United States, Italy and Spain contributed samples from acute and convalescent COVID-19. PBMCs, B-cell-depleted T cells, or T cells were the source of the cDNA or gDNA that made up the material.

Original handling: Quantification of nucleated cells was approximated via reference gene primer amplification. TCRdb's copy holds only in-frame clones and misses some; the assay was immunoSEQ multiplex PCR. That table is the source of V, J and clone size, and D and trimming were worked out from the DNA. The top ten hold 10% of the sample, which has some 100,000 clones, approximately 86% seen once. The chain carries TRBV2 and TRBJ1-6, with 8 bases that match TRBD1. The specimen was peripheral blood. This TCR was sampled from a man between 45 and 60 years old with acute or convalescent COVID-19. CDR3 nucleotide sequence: TGTGCCAGCAGTGAAGAACGCGGCAGGGGGCGATCACCCCTCCACTTT. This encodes CASSEERGRGRSPLHF.